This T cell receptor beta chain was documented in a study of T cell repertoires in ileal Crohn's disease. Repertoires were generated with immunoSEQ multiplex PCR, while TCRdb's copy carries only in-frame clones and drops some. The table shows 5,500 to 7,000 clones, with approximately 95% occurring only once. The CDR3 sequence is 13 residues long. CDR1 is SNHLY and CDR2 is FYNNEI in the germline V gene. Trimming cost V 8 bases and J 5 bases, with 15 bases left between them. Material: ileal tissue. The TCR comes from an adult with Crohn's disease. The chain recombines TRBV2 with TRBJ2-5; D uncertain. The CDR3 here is CASGLGRGETQYF. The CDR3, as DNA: TGTGCCAGCGGTTTAGGTCGAGGCGAGACCCAGTACTTC.